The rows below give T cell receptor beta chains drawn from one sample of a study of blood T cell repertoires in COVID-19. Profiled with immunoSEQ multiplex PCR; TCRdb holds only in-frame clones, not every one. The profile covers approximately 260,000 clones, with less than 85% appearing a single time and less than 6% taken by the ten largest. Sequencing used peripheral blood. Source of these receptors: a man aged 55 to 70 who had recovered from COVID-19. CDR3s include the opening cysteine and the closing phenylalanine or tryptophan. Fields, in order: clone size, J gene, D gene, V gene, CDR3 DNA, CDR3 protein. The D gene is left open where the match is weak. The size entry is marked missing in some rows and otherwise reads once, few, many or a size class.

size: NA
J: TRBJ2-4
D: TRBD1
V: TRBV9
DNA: TGTGCCAGCAGTGAGACGACAGGGGGTGGCAAAAACATTCAGTACTTC
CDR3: CASSETTGGGKNIQYF

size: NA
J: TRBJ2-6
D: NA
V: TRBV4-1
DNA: TGCGCCAGCAGCCGCCTGACTGTGTCTGGGGCCAACGTCCTGACTTTC
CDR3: CASSRLTVSGANVLTF

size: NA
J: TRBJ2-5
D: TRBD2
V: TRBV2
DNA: TGTGCCAGCACCACCCAGCCCTCCGGGGGGGCCGGCGAGACCCAGTACTTC
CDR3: CASTTQPSGGAGETQYF

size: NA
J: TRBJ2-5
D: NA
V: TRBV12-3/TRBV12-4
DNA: TGTGCCAGCAGTTCGGTCAGGGAGACCCAGTACTTC
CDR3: CASSSVRETQYF

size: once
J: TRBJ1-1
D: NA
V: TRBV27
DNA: TGTGCCAGCAGTTCAGGACAGAACACTGAAGCTTTCTTT
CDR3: CASSSGQNTEAFF

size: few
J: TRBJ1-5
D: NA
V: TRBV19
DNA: TGTGCCAGTAGTATACCCGTCCAGCAGGATCAGCCCCAGCATTTT
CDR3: CASSIPVQQDQPQHF

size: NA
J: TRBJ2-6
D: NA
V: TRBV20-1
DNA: TGCAGTGCTAGTCAGGGACAAGGCTCTGGGGCCAACGTCCTGACTTTC
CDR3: CSASQGQGSGANVLTF

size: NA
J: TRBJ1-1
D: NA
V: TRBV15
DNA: TGTGCCACCAGCAGAGATTTTACCTTGAGTACTGAAGCTTTCTTT
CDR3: CATSRDFTLSTEAFF

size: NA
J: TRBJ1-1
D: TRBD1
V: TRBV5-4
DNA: TGTGCCAGCAGCGAGGGACAGGGAAGAGCCACTGAAGCTTTCTTT
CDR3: CASSEGQGRATEAFF

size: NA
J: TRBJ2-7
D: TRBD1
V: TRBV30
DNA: TGTGCCTGGACGGGGGACAGGGGACGTCGGGAGCAGTACTTC
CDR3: CAWTGDRGRREQYF

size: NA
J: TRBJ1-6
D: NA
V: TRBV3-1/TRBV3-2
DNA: TGTGCCAGCAGCCAGGCCAGCGCCGGGTCACCCCTCCACTTT
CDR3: CASSQASAGSPLHF

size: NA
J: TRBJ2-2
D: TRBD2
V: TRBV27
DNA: TGTGCCAGCAGCTCTTTAGGGGGACTAGCGGGGAACACCGGGGAGCTGTTTTTT
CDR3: CASSSLGGLAGNTGELFF

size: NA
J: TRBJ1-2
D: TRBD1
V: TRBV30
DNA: TGTGCCTGGCGAGGAGGGGGCGCAGGGGGCGTCTATGGCTACACCTTC
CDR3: CAWRGGGAGGVYGYTF

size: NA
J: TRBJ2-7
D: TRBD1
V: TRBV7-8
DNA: TGTGCCAGCAGCCGAGCCGGGACAGGGCGATACGAGCAGTACTTC
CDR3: CASSRAGTGRYEQYF

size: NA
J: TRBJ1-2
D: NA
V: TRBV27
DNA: TGTGCCAGCTCCCCATGGGGAGGCCCTAACTATGGCTACACCTTC
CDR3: CASSPWGGPNYGYTF

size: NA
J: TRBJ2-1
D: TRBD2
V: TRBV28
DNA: TGTGCCAGCAGTTTACCCGGGCCCTCGACTAGCGGGGGAGGGAATGAGCAGTTCTTC
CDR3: CASSLPGPSTSGGGNEQFF

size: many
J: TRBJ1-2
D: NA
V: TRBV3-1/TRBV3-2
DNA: TGTGCCAGCAGCCAATCCGACACAACAGCTAACTATGGCTACACCTTC
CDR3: CASSQSDTTANYGYTF

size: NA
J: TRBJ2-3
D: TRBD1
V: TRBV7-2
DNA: TGTGCCACCGGGACAGGGGTACCGGATACGCAGTATTTT
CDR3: CATGTGVPDTQYF

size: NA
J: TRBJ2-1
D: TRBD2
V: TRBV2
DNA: TGTGCCAGCAGTGGGGATGGACTAGCGGGATATGAGCAGTTCTTC
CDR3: CASSGDGLAGYEQFF

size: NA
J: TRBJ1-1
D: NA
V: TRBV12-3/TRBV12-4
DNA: TGTGCCAGCAGTGTCCGGGAGAACACTGAAGCTTTCTTT
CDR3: CASSVRENTEAFF

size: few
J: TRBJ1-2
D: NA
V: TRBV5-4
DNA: TGTGCCAGCAGCTTGGGCAGTTTCTATGGCTACACCTTC
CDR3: CASSLGSFYGYTF

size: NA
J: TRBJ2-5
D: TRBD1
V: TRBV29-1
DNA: TGCAGCGTTAGAGACAGGGGGGCCCGGGAGACCCAGTACTTC
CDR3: CSVRDRGARETQYF

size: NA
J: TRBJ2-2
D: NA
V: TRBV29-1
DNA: TGCAGCGTTGGATCTCGGAGCACCGGGGAGCTGTTTTTT
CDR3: CSVGSRSTGELFF

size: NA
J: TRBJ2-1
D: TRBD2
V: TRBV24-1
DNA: TGTGCCACCAGTGACCATAGCGGGAGTTCCTACAATGAGCAGTTCTTC
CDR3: CATSDHSGSSYNEQFF

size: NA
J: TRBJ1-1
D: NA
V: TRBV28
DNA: TGTGCCAGCAGTTTCCGGGGAGCAATGAACACTGAAGCTTTCTTT
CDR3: CASSFRGAMNTEAFF

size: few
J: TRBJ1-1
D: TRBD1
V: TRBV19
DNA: TGTGCCAGTAGTACTCGGCGGGCCCTTCAGGGGGACACTGAAGCTTTCTTT
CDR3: CASSTRRALQGDTEAFF

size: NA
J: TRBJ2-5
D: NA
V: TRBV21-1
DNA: TGTGCCAGGCACCAGGTCCAAGAGACCCAGTACTTC
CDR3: CARHQVQETQYF

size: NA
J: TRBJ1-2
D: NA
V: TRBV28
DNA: TGTGCCAGCAGTTTAGGTTGGGTACGAGGCGGCTACACCTTC
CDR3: CASSLGWVRGGYTF

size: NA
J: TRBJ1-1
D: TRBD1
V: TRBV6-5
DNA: TGTGCCAGCAGCCATGACAGGGGGCTTACTGAAGCTTTCTTT
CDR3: CASSHDRGLTEAFF

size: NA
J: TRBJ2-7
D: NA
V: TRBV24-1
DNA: TGTGCCACCAGTGCCTCCGGGGGATCCTACGAGCAGTACTTC
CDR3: CATSASGGSYEQYF

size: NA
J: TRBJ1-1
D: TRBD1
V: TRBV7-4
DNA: TGTGCCAGCAGCTTAGCTGCCCCAGGGACAGGGGGGGGTCCTGAAGCTTTCTTT
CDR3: CASSLAAPGTGGGPEAFF

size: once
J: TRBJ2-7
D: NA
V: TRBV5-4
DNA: TGTGCCAGCAGCTTGGCCCGACCGTCAGGTGGCGAGCAGTACTTC
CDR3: CASSLARPSGGEQYF

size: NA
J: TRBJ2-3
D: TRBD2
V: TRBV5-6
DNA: TGTGCCAGCAGCTTGGGGGGACTAGCGGTGGGAGATACGCAGTATTTT
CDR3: CASSLGGLAVGDTQYF

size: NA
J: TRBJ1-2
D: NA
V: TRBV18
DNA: TGTGCCAGCTCACCAGTGGACAACTATAACTATGGCTACACCTTC
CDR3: CASSPVDNYNYGYTF

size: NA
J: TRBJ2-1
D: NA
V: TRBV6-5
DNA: TGTGCCAGCAGCACGAGGGCCCCCCCCAATGAGCAGTTCTTC
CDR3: CASSTRAPPNEQFF

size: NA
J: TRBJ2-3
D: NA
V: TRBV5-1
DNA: TGCGCCAGCAGCTTGATCGGCAGGGGGAGGGATACGCAGTATTTT
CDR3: CASSLIGRGRDTQYF

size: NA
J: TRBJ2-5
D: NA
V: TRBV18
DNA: TGTGCCAGCTCCTCGAACAGGCAAGAGACCCAGTACTTC
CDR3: CASSSNRQETQYF

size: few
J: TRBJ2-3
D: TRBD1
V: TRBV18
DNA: TGTGCCAGCTCACCCCTAGGACAGGCGAACTCAGATACGCAGTATTTT
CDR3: CASSPLGQANSDTQYF

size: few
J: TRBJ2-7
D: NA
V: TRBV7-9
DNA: TGTGCCAGCAGCTTAGATAGTACCTCCTACGAGCAGTACTTC
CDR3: CASSLDSTSYEQYF

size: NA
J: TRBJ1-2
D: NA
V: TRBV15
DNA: TGTGCCACCAGCAGAGTCCCAATCCTAAATAACTATGGCTACACCTTC
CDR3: CATSRVPILNNYGYTF

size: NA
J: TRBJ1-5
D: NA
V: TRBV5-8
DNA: TGTGCCAGCAGCTTGCGTCCCAATCAGCCCCAGCATTTT
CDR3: CASSLRPNQPQHF

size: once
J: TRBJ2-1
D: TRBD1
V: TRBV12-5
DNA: TGTGCTAGTGGTTTGGACAGGGGCAGCTCCTACAATGAGCAGTTCTTC
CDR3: CASGLDRGSSYNEQFF

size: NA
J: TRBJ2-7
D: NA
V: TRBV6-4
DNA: TGTGCCAGCAGTGACGACGTCGGGGGAAACAGGGGCCCTCTCTCCTACGAGCAGTACTTC
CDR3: CASSDDVGGNRGPLSYEQYF

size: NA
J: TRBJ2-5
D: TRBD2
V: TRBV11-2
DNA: TGTGCCAGCAGCTTAGGGCTGGTAGCGGGAGGAGAGACCCAGTACTTC
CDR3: CASSLGLVAGGETQYF

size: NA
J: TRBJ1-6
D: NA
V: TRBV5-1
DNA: TGCGCCAGCAGCACGGGACTGGAAAATTCACCCCTCCACTTT
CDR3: CASSTGLENSPLHF

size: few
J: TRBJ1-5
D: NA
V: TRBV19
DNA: TGTGCCAGTAGTATGTCGGCAGGGCCGGTTCAGCCCCAGCATTTT
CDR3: CASSMSAGPVQPQHF

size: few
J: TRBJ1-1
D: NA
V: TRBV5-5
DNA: TGTGCCAGCAGCCGGAACACTGAAGCTTTCTTT
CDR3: CASSRNTEAFF

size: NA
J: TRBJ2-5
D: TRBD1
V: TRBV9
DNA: TGTGCCAGCAGCCTTCTGGGACAGTGGGAAGAGACCCAGTACTTC
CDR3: CASSLLGQWEETQYF

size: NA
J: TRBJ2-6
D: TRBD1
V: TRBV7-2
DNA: TGTGCCAGCAGCTCCCCGGACAGGGGGCCTTCCTCTGGGGCCAACGTCCTGACTTTC
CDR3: CASSSPDRGPSSGANVLTF

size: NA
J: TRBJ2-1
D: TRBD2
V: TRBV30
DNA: TGTGCCTGGAGCACTAGCGGTCTCAATGAGCAGTTCTTC
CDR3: CAWSTSGLNEQFF